This T cell receptor (beta chain) was sequenced for a study of Ad26.COV2.S vaccination and SARS-CoV-2 variants. Profiled with immunoSEQ multiplex PCR; TCRdb holds only in-frame clones, not every one. The sample yields 300,000 to 350,000 clones, 85% to 90% seen once. Treatment described: roughly 19 received Ad26.COV2.S at low or high dose, single or two shots; 5 received placebo; per-sample allocation not given. Day 63 after the first injection of vaccine or placebo was the sampling time. Sequenced here: peripheral blood, sampled in a trial of Ad26.COV2.S vaccine versus placebo. The origin of this receptor is a person between 18 and 60 years old who received the Ad26.COV2.S COVID-19 vaccine or a placebo.

The CDR3 is CASSDRTLRTEAFF. The DNA for the CDR3 is TGTGCCAGCAGTGACCGGACCCTGCGCACTGAAGCTTTCTTT. The chain recombines TRBV6-1 with TRBJ1-1; no reliable D call. Germline CDR1 and CDR2: MNHNS and SASEGT. This CDR3 has 14 residues. V was cut by 3 bases and J by 4 bases, with 12 bases left in between.